Given below is one T cell receptor (beta chain) in context. This specimen comes from a study of human T cells and chemical hapten exposure. Each cDNA molecule in the library carried unique molecular identifiers. TCRdb independently ran MiXCR on the RACE reads; one entry per CDR3 protein. The sample has 180,000 or so distinct CDR3 sequences; around 13% are singletons. The time point was: patch test 1, 2 weeks after DPC sensitization. Treatment here: therapeutic diphenylcyclopropenone sensitization with weekly scalp DPC. The input for sequencing was whole blood, taken in connection with sensitization to the hapten diphenylcyclopropenone (DPC). The source of this sequence is a woman in her 30s with alopecia areata. Some clones in this sample may be carry-over from other donors' samples.

CDR3 loop: CASSQDRTSYNEQFF. The CDR3 bases are TGCGCCAGCAGCCAAGATCGAACTAGCTACAATGAGCAGTTCTTC. The chain links TRBV4-3 to TRBJ2-1; D is perhaps TRBD2 (5 bases). Germline V CDR1 and CDR2: LGHNA, YSLEER. This CDR3 is 15 amino acids long. V lost 0 bases and J lost 3, with 9 bases in between.